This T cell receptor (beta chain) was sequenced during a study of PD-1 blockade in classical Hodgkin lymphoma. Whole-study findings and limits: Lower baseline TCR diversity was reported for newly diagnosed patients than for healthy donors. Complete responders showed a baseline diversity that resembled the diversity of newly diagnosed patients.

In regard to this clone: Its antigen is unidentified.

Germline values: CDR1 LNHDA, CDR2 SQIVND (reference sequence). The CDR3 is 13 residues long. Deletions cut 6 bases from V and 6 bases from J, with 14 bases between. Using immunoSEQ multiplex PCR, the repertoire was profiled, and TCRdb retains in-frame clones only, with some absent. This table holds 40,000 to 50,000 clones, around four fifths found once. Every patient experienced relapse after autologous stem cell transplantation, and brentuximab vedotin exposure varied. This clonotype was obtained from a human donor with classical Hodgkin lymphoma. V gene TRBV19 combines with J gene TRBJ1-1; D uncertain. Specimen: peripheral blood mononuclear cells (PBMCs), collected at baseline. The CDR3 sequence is CASSITGGSEAFF. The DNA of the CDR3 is TGTGCCAGTAGCATAACGGGTGGGTCTGAAGCTTTCTTT.